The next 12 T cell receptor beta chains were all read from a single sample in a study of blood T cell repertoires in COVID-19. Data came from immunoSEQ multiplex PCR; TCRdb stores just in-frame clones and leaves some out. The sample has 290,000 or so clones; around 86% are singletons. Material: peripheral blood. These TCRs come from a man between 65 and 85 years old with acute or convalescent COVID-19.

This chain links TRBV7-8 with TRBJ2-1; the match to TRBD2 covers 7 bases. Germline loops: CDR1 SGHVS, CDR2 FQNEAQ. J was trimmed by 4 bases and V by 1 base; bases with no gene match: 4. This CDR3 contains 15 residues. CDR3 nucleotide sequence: TGTGCCAGCAGCTTAGGGGGGGGAGTATACAATGAGCAGTTCTTC. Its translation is CASSLGGGVYNEQFF.

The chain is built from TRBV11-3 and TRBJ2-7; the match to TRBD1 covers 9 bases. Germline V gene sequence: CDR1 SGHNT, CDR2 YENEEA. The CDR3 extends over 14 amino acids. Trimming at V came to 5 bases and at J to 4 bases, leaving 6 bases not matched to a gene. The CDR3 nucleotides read TGTGCCAGCAGCCCTTCCGGACAGGGGTACGAGCAGTACTTC. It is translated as CASSPSGQGYEQYF.

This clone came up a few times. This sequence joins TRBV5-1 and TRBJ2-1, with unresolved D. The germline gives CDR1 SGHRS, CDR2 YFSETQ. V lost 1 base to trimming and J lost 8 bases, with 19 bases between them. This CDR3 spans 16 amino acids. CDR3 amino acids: CASSLYQASGADEQFF. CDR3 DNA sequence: TGCGCCAGCAGCTTGTATCAAGCATCTGGAGCAGATGAGCAGTTCTTC.

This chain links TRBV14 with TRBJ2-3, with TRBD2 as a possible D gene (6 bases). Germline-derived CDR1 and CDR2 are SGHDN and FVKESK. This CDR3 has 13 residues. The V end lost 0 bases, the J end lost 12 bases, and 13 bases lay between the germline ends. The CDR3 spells CASSQERETTQYF. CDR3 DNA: TGTGCCAGCAGCCAAGAACGGGAGACGACACAGTATTTT.

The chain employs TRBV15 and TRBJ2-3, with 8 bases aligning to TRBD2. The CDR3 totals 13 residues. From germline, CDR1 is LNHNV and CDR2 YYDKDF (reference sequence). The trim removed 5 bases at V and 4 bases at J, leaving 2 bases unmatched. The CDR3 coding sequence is TGTGCCACCAGCCCCGGGGGGGCAGATACGCAGTATTTT. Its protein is CATSPGGADTQYF.

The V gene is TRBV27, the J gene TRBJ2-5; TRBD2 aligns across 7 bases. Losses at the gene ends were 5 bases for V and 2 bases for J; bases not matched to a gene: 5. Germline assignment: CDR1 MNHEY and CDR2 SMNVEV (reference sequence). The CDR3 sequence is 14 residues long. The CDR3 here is CASSPPGLQETQYF. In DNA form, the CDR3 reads TGTGCCAGCAGTCCACCGGGACTACAAGAGACCCAGTACTTC.

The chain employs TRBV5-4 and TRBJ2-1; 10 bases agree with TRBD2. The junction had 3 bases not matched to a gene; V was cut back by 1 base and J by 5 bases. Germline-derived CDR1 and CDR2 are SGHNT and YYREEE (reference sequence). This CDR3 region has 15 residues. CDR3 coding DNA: TGTGCCAGCAGCTTGAGCGGGGGGGCCCACAATGAGCAGTTCTTC. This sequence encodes CASSLSGGAHNEQFF. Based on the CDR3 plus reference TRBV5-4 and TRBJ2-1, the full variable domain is ETGVTQSPTHLIKTRGQQVTLRCSSQSGHNTVSWYQQALGQGPQFIFQYYREEENGRGNFPPRFSGLQFPNYSSELNVNALELDDSALYLCASSLSGGAHNEQFFGPGTRLTVL.

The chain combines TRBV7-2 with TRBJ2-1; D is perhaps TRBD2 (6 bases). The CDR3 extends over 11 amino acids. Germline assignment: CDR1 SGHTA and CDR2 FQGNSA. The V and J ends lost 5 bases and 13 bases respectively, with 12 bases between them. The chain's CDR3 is CASSASGVQFF. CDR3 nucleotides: TGTGCCAGCAGCGCCTCGGGAGTCCAGTTCTTC.

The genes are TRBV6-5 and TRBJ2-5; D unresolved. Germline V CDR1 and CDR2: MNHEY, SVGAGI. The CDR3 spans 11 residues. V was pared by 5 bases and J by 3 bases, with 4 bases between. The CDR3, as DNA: TGTGCCAGCAGTCCTAAAGAGACCCAGTACTTC. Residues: CASSPKETQYF.

The CDR3 is CASSAGTGSYNEQFF. CDR3 sequence (DNA): TGTGCCAGCTCAGCCGGGACAGGATCCTACAATGAGCAGTTCTTC. The V and J genes are TRBV18 and TRBJ2-1; TRBD1 matches 8 bases. The trim removed 5 bases at V and 1 base at J, leaving 4 bases unmatched. The CDR3 contains 15 residues. Germline CDR1 is KGHSH and CDR2 is LQKENI.

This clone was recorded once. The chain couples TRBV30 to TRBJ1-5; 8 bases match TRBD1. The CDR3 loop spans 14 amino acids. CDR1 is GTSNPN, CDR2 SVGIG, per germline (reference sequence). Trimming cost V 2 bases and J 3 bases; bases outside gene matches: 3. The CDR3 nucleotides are TGTGCCTGGAGTTCAGGGGGCAACAATCAGCCCCAGCATTTT. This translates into CAWSSGGNNQPQHF.

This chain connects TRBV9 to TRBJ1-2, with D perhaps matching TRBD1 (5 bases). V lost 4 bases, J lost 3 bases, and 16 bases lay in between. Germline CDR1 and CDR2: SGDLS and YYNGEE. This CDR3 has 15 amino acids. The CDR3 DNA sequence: TGTGCCAGCAGCCCTTCGGGTCCCAGGGACTATGGCTACACCTTC. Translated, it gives CASSPSGPRDYGYTF.